The next 16 T cell receptor beta chains were all read from a single sample in a study of T cell changes during pregnancy in multiple sclerosis. Data came from immunoSEQ multiplex PCR; TCRdb stores just in-frame clones and leaves some out. This table holds about 64,000 clones, around 97% found once. The source was CD8+ T cells from peripheral blood mononuclear cells, collected after pregnancy. Receptors were obtained from a female donor with multiple sclerosis, enrolled in a pregnancy study.

The chain employs TRBV4-3 and TRBJ2-1, with 7 positions matching TRBD2. In germline, CDR1 is LGHNA, CDR2 YSLEER. CDR3 length: 17 amino acids. J was trimmed by 5 bases and V by 0 bases; bases with no gene match: 10. The CDR3 DNA sequence: TGCGCCAGCAGCCAAGATCTTGGGAGCGGGGTCAACAATGAGCAGTTCTTC. It yields the protein CASSQDLGSGVNNEQFF.

The rearrangement joins TRBV7-2 to TRBJ2-7; 11 nucleotides line up with TRBD2. V shed 4 bases, J shed 4 bases, and the junction held 3 bases outside the gene matches. The CDR3 consists of 14 residues. Germline CDR1 and CDR2: SGHTA and FQGNSA. In DNA form, the CDR3 reads TGTGCCAGCAGCTCCGGGACTAGCGGTTACGAGCAGTACTTC. It encodes CASSSGTSGYEQYF.

This sequence joins TRBV27 and TRBJ1-4; D call uncertain. Germline CDR1 reads MNHEY; CDR2 reads SMNVEV (reference sequence). The CDR3 length is 11 residues. V was clipped by 2 bases and J by 8 bases, with 3 bases between them. The CDR3 loop reads CASSLGEKLFF. The CDR3 DNA is TGTGCCAGCAGTTTAGGCGAAAAACTGTTTTTT.

The chain has TRBV10-3 and TRBJ2-7; 10 bases agree with TRBD2. Per the germline V gene, CDR1 is ENHRY and CDR2 is SYGVKD. This CDR3 has 15 residues. V shed 4 bases, J shed 0 bases, and the junction held 3 bases outside the gene matches. CDR3 sequence: CAISGSSGSSYEQYF. In DNA, the CDR3 is TGTGCCATCAGTGGATCTAGCGGGAGCTCCTACGAGCAGTACTTC.

This rearrangement joins TRBV6-1 to TRBJ2-1; 8 bases fit TRBD2. Germline V lookup: CDR1 MNHNS, CDR2 SASEGT. The CDR3 has 16 residues. J was trimmed by 3 bases and V by 0 bases; bases with no gene match: 4. CDR3 in DNA: TGTGCCAGCAGTGAAGCAGGGGCGGGAGGCTACAATGAGCAGTTCTTC. It specifies CASSEAGAGGYNEQFF.

The chain combines TRBV5-1 with TRBJ2-7; perhaps TRBD1 as D (5 bases). The CDR3 sequence is 14 residues long. V lost 5 bases and J 2 bases, leaving 14 bases between the germline ends. From germline, CDR1 is SGHRS and CDR2 YFSETQ. CDR3 residues: CASSLRTRTYEQYF. DNA of the CDR3: TGCGCCAGCAGTCTTCGGACAAGAACCTACGAGCAGTACTTC.

CDR3 in DNA: TGTGCCAGCAGTTATAGTTTTGAGCAGTTCTTC. This codes for CASSYSFEQFF. This chain links TRBV6-1 with TRBJ2-1; no clear D. Trimming took 5 bases from V and 9 from J, leaving 8 bases between them. This CDR3 comprises 11 residues. The germline CDR1 and CDR2 sequences are MNHNS and SASEGT.

The sample holds one count of this clone. The chain links TRBV20-1 to TRBJ2-1; the D is unclear. This CDR3 region has 11 residues. Germline V gives CDR1 DFQATT, CDR2 SNEGSKA (reference sequence). V lost 3 bases and J 6 bases, leaving 6 bases between the germline ends. The CDR3: CSARWLNEQFF. The CDR3 DNA follows: TGCAGTGCTAGGTGGCTCAATGAGCAGTTCTTC.

V is TRBV6-5 and J is TRBJ2-7, with D tentatively TRBD1 (6 bases). Germline V gene sequence: CDR1 MNHEY, CDR2 SVGAGI. Trimming pared 5 bases from V and 3 bases from J, leaving 14 bases between. The CDR3 is 14 residues long. Written as DNA, the CDR3 is TGTGCCAGCAGTCAAACAGGGAACATCTACGAGCAGTACTTC. Protein sequence: CASSQTGNIYEQYF.

This sequence joins TRBV19 and TRBJ2-4, with TRBD2 matching over 12 bases. The V and J ends lost 4 bases and 2 bases, in that order; junction bases with no gene match: 3. The germline CDR1 and CDR2 sequences are LNHDA and SQIVND (reference sequence). The CDR3 loop spans 16 amino acids. The CDR3 DNA follows: TGTGCCAGTAGTACACTAGCGGGAGGACCCAAAAACATTCAGTACTTC. It encodes CASSTLAGGPKNIQYF.

The rearrangement joins TRBV7-3 to TRBJ2-1, with 9 bases aligning to TRBD2. J was trimmed by 10 bases and V by 5 bases; bases with no gene match: 6. The germline CDR1 and CDR2 sequences are SGHTA and FQGTGA. The CDR3 has 13 residues. CDR3 loop: CASSPSTSGEQFF. DNA of the CDR3: TGTGCCAGCAGCCCATCTACTAGCGGGGAGCAGTTCTTC. The full variable domain, rest sourced from reference TRBV7-3 and TRBJ2-1, is GAGVSQTPSNKVTEKGKYVELRCDPISGHTALYWYRQSLGQGPEFLIYFQGTGAADDSGLPNDRFFAVRPEGSVSTLKIQRTERGDSAVYLCASSPSTSGEQFFGPGTRLTVL.

The chain joins TRBV9 to TRBJ2-3, with D possibly matching TRBD1 (6 bases). The germline V gene has CDR1 SGDLS and CDR2 YYNGEE. V lost 4 bases to trimming and J lost 0 bases, with 18 bases between them. The CDR3 runs 17 residues. CDR3 coding DNA: TGTGCCAGCAGCCCAAAACAGGGCACTTCTAGCACAGATACGCAGTATTTT. This translates into CASSPKQGTSSTDTQYF.

This clone has only one observation. The chain carries TRBV5-6 and TRBJ2-2; 9 bases agree with TRBD1. Trimming cost V 7 bases and J 2 bases; bases outside gene matches: 6. The germline gives CDR1 SGHDT, CDR2 YYEEEE. The CDR3 totals 15 residues. Here the CDR3 DNA reads TGTGCCAGCGCAGAGGGACAGGGAAACACCGGGGAGCTGTTTTTT. Its translation: CASAEGQGNTGELFF.

This chain connects TRBV19 to TRBJ1-1, with a weak D call TRBD1 (6 bases). CDR3 length equals 13 residues. Germline assignment: CDR1 LNHDA and CDR2 SQIVND (reference sequence). Trimming stripped 3 bases from V and 6 bases from J, with 11 bases between. The CDR3 DNA is TGTGCCAGTAGTATTTTACAGGGCGCTGAAGCTTTCTTT. Encoded protein: CASSILQGAEAFF.

The chain joins TRBV27 to TRBJ2-4; a weak D match, TRBD2 (5 bases). Germline V CDR1 and CDR2: MNHEY, SMNVEV (reference sequence). This CDR3 comprises 15 residues. V lost 5 bases to trimming and J lost 5 bases, with 16 bases between them. The CDR3 protein is CASSKYDGRENIQYF. Here the CDR3 DNA reads TGTGCCAGCAGTAAATACGACGGGCGGGAAAACATTCAGTACTTC.

V gene TRBV21-1 combines with J gene TRBJ2-6; no DNA check was done on the table's D call, TRBD1. TRBV21-1 is a pseudogene. The CDR3 runs 16 residues. The CDR3 protein is CASSKTGASGANVLTF. In DNA form, the CDR3 reads TGTGCCAGCAGCAAAACAGGGGCCTCTGGGGCCAACGTCCTGACTTTC.